Each of the 20 T cell receptor beta chains below was sequenced from the same sample in a study of T cell changes during pregnancy in multiple sclerosis. The repertoire was sequenced with immunoSEQ multiplex PCR; TCRdb's copy has only in-frame clones and lacks some. This sample has tens of thousands of clones; 85% to 95% occur once, and the top ten carry 0.6% to 0.85%. The starting material was CD4+ T cells from peripheral blood mononuclear cells, obtained in the third trimester of pregnancy. Source of these receptors: a female donor with multiple sclerosis, enrolled in a pregnancy study.

V is TRBV2 and J is TRBJ2-7; possibly TRBD2 for D (6 bases). The CDR3 length is 15 residues. Germline V gene sequence: CDR1 SNHLY, CDR2 FYNNEI. Trimming removed 6 bases at V and 6 bases at J, with 21 bases between. The CDR3 loop is CASSRAGPPLGEQYF. The CDR3 DNA reads TGTGCCAGCAGCCGGGCGGGACCTCCCCTGGGCGAGCAGTACTTC.

The J gene is TRBJ1-1, the V gene TRBV4-2; 7 bases align to TRBD1. Trimming removed 4 bases from V and 7 bases from J; junction bases left unmatched: 15. CDR1 is LGHNA, CDR2 YNFKEQ, per germline. The CDR3 length is 16 residues. The CDR3 nucleotides are TGTGCCAGCAGCCGCACTACATCAGGACAGGCGGGTGAAGCTTTCTTT. Amino acids: CASSRTTSGQAGEAFF.

The CDR3 nucleotides are TGTGCCTGGAGTTCCCCTAGGGCAGGGCGACGCGAGCAGTACTTC. Its protein is CAWSSPRAGRREQYF. This rearrangement joins TRBV30 to TRBJ2-7; TRBD1 is a possible D gene (5 bases). The CDR3 is 15 amino acids. The germline V and J ends were trimmed by 2 bases and 6 bases, with 20 bases remaining between them. CDR1 GTSNPN and CDR2 SVGIG come from the germline V gene (reference sequence).

The V gene is TRBV30, the J gene TRBJ1-4; possibly TRBD1 for D (5 bases). V was trimmed by 5 bases and J by 7 bases, leaving 14 bases between them. CDR1 and CDR2 from the germline V gene are GTSNPN and SVGIG (reference sequence). CDR3 length: 13 amino acids. In DNA, the CDR3 is TGTGCCTGGGCGGCGGGGGAAGGTGAAAAACTGTTTTTT. Amino acid sequence: CAWAAGEGEKLFF.

V and J are TRBV7-2 and TRBJ1-4, with D hard to call. The CDR3 extends over 15 amino acids. The germline CDR1 and CDR2 sequences are SGHTA and FQGNSA. Trimming pared 5 bases from V and 0 bases from J, leaving 10 bases between. CDR3 in DNA: TGTGCCAGCAGCACCGACGGAGCAACTAATGAAAAACTGTTTTTT. This sequence encodes CASSTDGATNEKLFF.

The J gene is TRBJ2-7, the V gene TRBV10-1; 10 nucleotides match TRBD2. CDR1 WNHNN and CDR2 SYGVQD come from the germline V gene (reference sequence). The V gene end was trimmed by 11 bases and the J gene end by 0 bases; junction bases not matched to a gene: 10. The CDR3 is made up of 15 amino acids. The CDR3 loop is CAPPPAGGDSYEQYF. The CDR3 DNA reads as TGCGCCCCCCCGCCAGCGGGGGGGGACTCCTACGAGCAGTACTTC.

This clone showed up just once. The chain carries TRBV10-3 and TRBJ1-1; the match to TRBD1 covers 8 bases. This CDR3 comprises 14 residues. The V segment lost 6 bases and the J segment 3 bases; nucleotides outside the gene matches: 6. Germline V gene data show CDR1 as ENHRY and CDR2 as SYGVKD. For the CDR3, the DNA is TGTGCCATCAGGCGGACAGGGCTCGACACTGAAGCTTTCTTT. It encodes CAIRRTGLDTEAFF.

This chain uses TRBV4-3 with TRBJ1-2; tentatively, D is TRBD1 (5 bases). Between the trimmed V and J ends, which lost 1 base and 3 bases, there was a span of 9 bases. There are 14 residues in the CDR3. The germline gives CDR1 LGHNA, CDR2 YSLEER. Here the CDR3 DNA reads TGCGCCAGCAGCCAAGCTACCAGGGACTATGGCTACACCTTC. It translates to CASSQATRDYGYTF.

The chain carries TRBV25-1 and TRBJ1-1, with 7 bases identical to TRBD1. V shed 7 bases and J 4 bases; nucleotides not matched to a gene: 6. This CDR3 region has 13 residues. The V gene's germline CDR1 is MGHDK and CDR2 SYGVNS. CDR3 amino acids: CASTYRGGTEAFF. The CDR3 bases are TGTGCCAGCACCTACAGGGGTGGCACTGAAGCTTTCTTT.

This chain links TRBV5-6 with TRBJ1-2, with D possibly matching TRBD1 (6 bases). The V gene's germline CDR1 is SGHDT and CDR2 YYEEEE. This CDR3 contains 11 residues. V lost 3 bases, J lost 8 bases, and 8 bases lay in between. The CDR3 DNA is TGTGCCAGCAGCTGGGGGGGCGGCTACACCTTC. Protein product: CASSWGGGYTF. The full variable domain, in which reference TRBV5-6 and TRBJ1-2 provide the parts outside the CDR3, is DAGVTQSPTHLIKTRGQQVTLRCSPKSGHDTVSWYQQALGQGPQFIFQYYEEEERQRGNFPDRFSGHQFPNYSSELNVNALLLGDSALYLCASSWGGGYTFGSGTRLTVV.

This chain uses TRBV15 with TRBJ2-2; D ambiguous. V was clipped by 5 bases and J by 5 bases, with 9 bases between them. Germline CDR1 reads LNHNV; CDR2 reads YYDKDF (reference sequence). CDR3 length: 13 amino acids. The CDR3 spells CATSFRLTGELFF. In DNA, the CDR3 is TGTGCCACCAGCTTTCGACTTACCGGGGAGCTGTTTTTT.

The chain joins TRBV4-1 to TRBJ2-2; 15 bases agree with TRBD2. Trimming took 1 base from V and 5 from J; bases not matched to a gene: 2. CDR1 MGHRA and CDR2 YSYEKL come from the germline V gene. CDR3 length: 17 amino acids. The CDR3 is CASSQAGLAGGTGELFF. Here the CDR3 DNA reads TGCGCCAGCAGCCAAGCCGGACTAGCGGGGGGGACCGGGGAGCTGTTTTTT.

V gene TRBV5-5 combines with J gene TRBJ1-1, with a tentative D call TRBD1 (6 bases). The CDR3 runs 16 residues. CDR1 is SGHKS, CDR2 YYEKEE, per germline (reference sequence). The V end lost 3 bases, the J end lost 3 bases, and 18 bases lay between the germline ends. In nucleotides, the CDR3 is TGTGCCAGCAGCTCCAGAGACAGGTCCAAGCACACTGAAGCTTTCTTT. It yields the protein CASSSRDRSKHTEAFF.

The CDR3 bases are TGTGCCAGTAGTGAGGGAAGGGAAGAGACCCAGTACTTC. It specifies CASSEGREETQYF. The J gene is TRBJ2-5, the V gene TRBV19; D may be TRBD2 (5 bases). The CDR3 totals 13 residues. The germline CDR1 and CDR2 sequences are LNHDA and SQIVND (reference sequence). The V end lost 5 bases, the J end lost 3 bases, and 10 bases lay between the germline ends.

This clone was seen only once. This chain connects TRBV5-1 to TRBJ1-6, with TRBD1 matching 9 bases. The J segment lost 7 bases and the V segment lost 2 bases, leaving 7 bases of the junction unmatched. Germline V gives CDR1 SGHRS, CDR2 YFSETQ. The CDR3 runs 16 residues. CDR3 loop: CASSLQGALGNSPLHF. DNA for the CDR3: TGCGCCAGCAGCTTACAGGGGGCCCTTGGGAATTCACCCCTCCACTTT. Based on the CDR3 plus reference TRBV5-1 and TRBJ1-6, the full variable domain is KAGVTQTPRYLIKTRGQQVTLSCSPISGHRSVSWYQQTPGQGLQFLFEYFSETQRNKGNFPGRFSGRQFSNSRSEMNVSTLELGDSALYLCASSLQGALGNSPLHFGNGTRLTVT.

The V call is TRBV5-6, the J call TRBJ2-7; no firm D call. The CDR3 is made up of 12 amino acids. Germline CDR1 SGHDT, CDR2 YYEEEE. V was cut by 0 bases and J by 5 bases, with 6 bases left in between. CDR3 DNA: TGTGCCAGCAGCTTGGACGCGCACGAGCAGTACTTC. Translating gives CASSLDAHEQYF.

This chain uses TRBV5-1 with TRBJ1-6, with 7 bases fitting TRBD1. This CDR3 comprises 14 residues. Germline CDR1 is SGHRS and CDR2 is YFSETQ. V lost 7 bases, J lost 10 bases, and 11 bases stayed unmatched. Here the CDR3 reads CASSQTGRLSPLHF. The DNA for the CDR3 is TGCGCCAGCTCGCAGACAGGGAGGTTGTCACCCCTCCACTTT.

In its sample, this clone was seen once. The V gene is TRBV7-6, the J gene TRBJ1-5; possible D gene TRBD1, 5 bases. Germline-derived CDR1 and CDR2 are SGHVS and FNYEAQ. Trimming took off 3 bases at V and 3 bases at J, with 9 bases between the two ends. The CDR3 contains 14 residues. CDR3 DNA: TGTGCCAGCAGCTTTGGAGGGGACAATCAGCCCCAGCATTTT. This codes for CASSFGGDNQPQHF.

The rearrangement joins TRBV11-1 to TRBJ1-1; TRBD1 matches at 8 bases. Per germline, CDR1 SGHAT and CDR2 FQDESV (reference sequence). The junction had 12 bases not matched to a gene; V was cut back by 4 bases and J by 2 bases. CDR3 length equals 17 residues. The CDR3 DNA reads TGTGCCAGCAGCTGGCCAAGACAGGGGCCATCCAACACTGAAGCTTTCTTT. Protein: CASSWPRQGPSNTEAFF.

This clone appeared a single time. The chain carries TRBV21-1 and TRBJ1-5; the DNA was not used to check the table's D call, TRBD1. TRBV21-1 represents a pseudogene. This CDR3 spans 13 amino acids. The CDR3, as DNA: TGTGCCAGCCACAGGGGGCGACGACAGCCCCAGCATTTT. It yields the protein CASHRGRRQPQHF.